These T cell receptor beta chains were read from a single sample in a study of CD8+CD57+ T cells in acquired aplastic anemia. TCRdb processed the reads anew with MiXCR; each CDR3 protein has one entry. The top ten clones hold nearly 0.85% of a sample with roughly 500,000 distinct CDR3 sequences, approximately 32% of them seen once. Sequences were obtained from sorted CD4+, CD8+, or CD8+CD57+ T cells (not recorded which) from PBMCs. These receptors all stem from a human donor with aplastic anemia. Each CDR3 is given with its conserved first and last residue. The order of the fields is V gene, J gene, D gene, clone size, CDR3 protein, CDR3 DNA. D genes are given only for firm matches. Clone size is not always given. Where it is, it says once, few, many or a class for expanded clones.

TRBV19	TRBJ2-7	TRBD1	many	CASRGDRDEQYF	TGTGCCAGTAGAGGGGACAGGGACGAGCAGTACTTC
TRBV10-1	TRBJ2-7	.	many	CASSDSHCAYEQYF	TGCGCCAGCAGTGACTCTCATTGCGCCTACGAGCAGTACTTC
TRBV29-1	TRBJ1-5	TRBD1	.	CSAGDREQPQHF	TGCAGCGCCGGGGACAGGGAACAGCCCCAGCATTTT
TRBV10-3	TRBJ2-3	.	few	CAISESQENTDTQYF	TGTGCCATCAGTGAGTCACAGGAGAACACAGATACGCAGTATTTT
TRBV12-3/TRBV12-4	TRBJ2-6	.	.	CASRGTRVNAGANVLTF	TGTGCCAGTAGAGGAACCAGGGTAAATGCTGGGGCCAACGTCCTGACTTTC
TRBV6-1	TRBJ1-5	.	.	CATLLGRGNQPQHF	TGTGCCACCCTATTAGGCAGGGGCAATCAGCCCCAGCATTTT
TRBV4-3	TRBJ1-4	.	.	CASSPREANEKLFF	TGCGCCAGCAGCCCCCGGGAGGCTAATGAAAAACTGTTTTTT
TRBV7-6	TRBJ2-1	TRBD2	.	CASSPTTGLGLSEQFF	TGTGCCAGCAGCCCTACGACCGGACTAGGGTTGAGTGAGCAGTTCTTC
TRBV4-1	TRBJ1-5	TRBD1	few	CASSQWDRSNQPQHF	TGCGCCAGCAGCCAATGGGACAGGAGCAATCAGCCCCAGCATTTT
TRBV10-1	TRBJ2-7	TRBD1	few	CAGSRDRAYGQYF	TGCGCCGGCAGCCGGGACAGAGCCTACGGGCAGTACTTC
TRBV15	TRBJ2-7	.	few	CAASRGQVGDGQYF	TGTGCCGCCAGCAGAGGTCAGGTAGGGGACGGGCAGTACTTC
TRBV25-1	TRBJ1-1	.	.	CASSSRNRRVVTEAFF	TGTGCCAGCAGTTCACGGAACAGGCGGGTCGTCACTGAAGCTTTCTTT
TRBV2	TRBJ2-7	.	.	CASSLSSYNEQYF	TGTGCCAGCAGCCTATCCTCCTACAATGAGCAGTACTTC
TRBV10-2	TRBJ2-4	.	many	CASREQFRWWVVQYF	TGCGCCAGCAGAGAACAGTTCCGCTGGTGGGTCGTTCAGTACTTC
TRBV2	TRBJ1-3	.	.	CASSEPSGNTIYF	TGTGCCAGCAGTGAACCCTCTGGAAACACCATATATTTT
TRBV2	TRBJ1-1	.	many	CASSAHGTDTEAFF	TGTGCCAGCAGTGCTCACGGGACCGACACTGAAGCTTTCTTT
TRBV20-1	TRBJ2-2	TRBD1	.	CSARQTGGAGGTGELFF	TGCAGTGCTAGACAAACAGGGGGCGCGGGTGGGACCGGGGAGCTGTTTTTT
TRBV5-1	TRBJ1-1	.	few	CASSLVDGALVTEAFF	TGCGCCAGCAGCTTGGTGGACGGAGCATTGGTCACTGAAGCTTTCTTT
TRBV6-1	TRBJ2-7	.	.	CASSVGRTTYEQYF	TGTGCCAGCAGTGTCGGCAGAACCACCTACGAGCAGTACTTC
TRBV2	TRBJ2-5	.	many	CASLTSPQETQYF	TGTGCCAGTCTGACGTCCCCCCAAGAGACCCAGTACTTC
TRBV14	TRBJ2-1	.	many	CASSQLRLSDEQFF	TGTGCCAGCAGCCAACTACGGCTATCCGACGAGCAGTTCTTC
TRBV19	TRBJ1-6	.	.	CASSIRWSSDNSPLHF	TGTGCCAGTAGTATTCGTTGGTCCAGCGATAATTCACCCCTCCACTTT
TRBV11-2	TRBJ2-3	.	.	CASSLLASSTDTQYF	TGTGCCAGCAGCTTGTTGGCCTCTAGCACAGATACGCAGTATTTT
TRBV2	TRBJ2-4	TRBD2	.	CASSYFPSGRNIQYF	TGTGCCAGCAGTTACTTCCCTAGCGGGCGGAACATTCAGTACTTC
TRBV11-3	TRBJ2-1	.	.	CASSSGQIYNEQFF	TGTGCCAGCAGCTCCGGACAGATATACAATGAGCAGTTCTTC
TRBV20-1	TRBJ2-3	TRBD2	.	CSASSFAGLAGTDTQYF	TGCAGTGCTAGTTCATTTGCGGGACTAGCGGGGACAGATACGCAGTATTTT
TRBV7-3	TRBJ2-1	.	.	CASSWAQGGNEQFF	TGTGCCAGCAGCTGGGCCCAGGGCGGCAATGAGCAGTTCTTC
TRBV2	TRBJ2-7	.	.	CASSQSRETYEQYF	TGTGCCAGCAGCCAAAGCCGGGAAACCTACGAGCAGTACTTC
TRBV20-1	TRBJ1-1	TRBD1	.	CRGTAEKNTEAFF	TGCAGAGGGACAGCGGAAAAGAACACTGAAGCTTTCTTT
TRBV11-1	TRBJ1-4	.	few	CASSLAIGFGNEKLFF	TGTGCCAGCAGCTTAGCGATAGGGTTCGGTAATGAAAAACTGTTTTTT
TRBV7-3	TRBJ1-4	.	many	CASSLRRGEKLFF	TGTGCCAGCAGCTTAAGGAGGGGTGAAAAACTGTTTTTT
TRBV5-6	TRBJ1-5	.	many	CASSSLRVSNQPQHF	TGTGCCAGCAGCTCGCTAAGGGTGAGCAATCAGCCCCAGCATTTT
TRBV12-3/TRBV12-4	TRBJ1-1	.	few	CASRWDTEAFF	TGTGCCAGCAGGTGGGACACTGAAGCTTTCTTT
TRBV4-1	TRBJ2-1	TRBD1	.	CASSQAGTGVNEQFF	TGCGCCAGCAGCCAAGCCGGGACAGGGGTCAATGAGCAGTTCTTC
TRBV25-1	TRBJ2-7	TRBD2	.	CASSSASGSYEQYF	TGTGCCAGCAGTTCGGCTAGCGGGAGCTACGAGCAGTACTTC
TRBV20-1	TRBJ2-7	.	many	CSARARAGYEQYF	TGCAGTGCTAGAGCCAGGGCGGGGTACGAGCAGTACTTC
TRBV2	TRBJ1-6	.	.	CPSSQTGDNPPLHF	TGTCCCAGCAGCCAGACAGGAGATAATCCACCCCTCCACTTT
TRBV20-1	TRBJ2-7	.	many	CSASLGPNYEQYF	TGCAGTGCTTCCCTAGGGCCCAACTACGAGCAGTACTTC
TRBV2	TRBJ1-2	.	.	CASSERNRDGYTF	TGTGCCAGCAGTGAGCGCAACCGGGATGGCTACACCTTC
TRBV24-1	TRBJ2-7	TRBD1	.	CATSDARDSQMYEQYF	TGTGCCACCAGTGATGCCCGGGACAGCCAAATGTACGAGCAGTACTTC
TRBV5-1	TRBJ2-3	TRBD2	.	CASSLPTSGTYTDTQYF	TGCGCCAGCAGCTTGCCCACTAGCGGGACTTACACAGATACGCAGTATTTT
TRBV11-2	TRBJ1-6	TRBD1	.	CASSLLGAGGENSPLHF	TGTGCCAGCAGCTTATTGGGGGCAGGGGGCGAAAATTCACCCCTCCACTTT
TRBV2	TRBJ1-2	.	many	CASSENRDYGYTF	TGTGCCAGCAGTGAGAACAGGGACTATGGCTACACCTTC
TRBV29-1	TRBJ2-1	TRBD2	many	CSVVGRGDYNEQFF	TGCAGCGTTGTAGGGCGGGGGGATTACAATGAGCAGTTCTTC
TRBV7-9	TRBJ1-4	.	.	CASSFQGGGKLLF	TGTGCCAGCAGCTTCCAGGGAGGGGGAAAACTGCTTTTT
TRBV2	TRBJ2-5	.	many	CASIRDGQETQYF	TGTGCCAGCATCAGGGATGGTCAAGAGACCCAGTACTTC
TRBV10-3	TRBJ1-4	.	few	CAVLLAGRPATNEKLFF	TGTGCCGTCCTATTGGCGGGACGGCCCGCAACTAATGAAAAACTGTTTTTT
TRBV6-5	TRBJ1-2	.	.	CASSYGNYGYTF	TGTGCCAGCAGTTATGGGAACTATGGCTACACCTTC
TRBV20-1	TRBJ1-2	.	many	CSATVNYGYTF	TGCAGTGCTACCGTGAACTATGGCTACACCTTC
TRBV7-6	TRBJ1-4	.	few	CASSSKTAATNEKLFF	TGTGCCAGCAGCTCCAAGACAGCCGCAACTAATGAAAAACTGTTTTTT
TRBV14	TRBJ2-1	.	few	CASSQRTNFYNEQFF	TGTGCCAGCAGCCAAAGGACCAATTTCTACAATGAGCAGTTCTTC
TRBV3-1	TRBJ1-1	TRBD1	few	CASSQGTGITEAFF	TGTGCCAGCAGCCAAGGGACAGGGATCACTGAAGCTTTCTTT
TRBV7-8	TRBJ2-1	.	.	CASSLASAPVNEQFF	TGTGCCAGCAGCTTAGCGTCCGCCCCAGTGAATGAGCAGTTCTTC
TRBV29-1	TRBJ1-1	TRBD1	many	CSDFRQGTEAFF	TGCAGTGATTTCAGACAGGGCACTGAAGCTTTCTTT
TRBV29-1	TRBJ2-5	.	.	CSVARGQETQYF	TGCAGCGTTGCGAGGGGCCAAGAGACCCAGTACTTC
TRBV29-1	TRBJ1-1	.	.	CSVERAGNTEAFF	TGCAGCGTTGAAAGGGCAGGGAACACTGAAGCTTTCTTT
TRBV10-3	TRBJ2-3	TRBD2	many	CAISQITSVSTDTQYF	TGTGCCATCAGCCAAATTACTAGCGTAAGCACAGATACGCAGTATTTT
TRBV9	TRBJ2-7	TRBD1	medium-sized	CASSVDQGAFEQYF	TGTGCCAGCAGCGTAGATCAGGGGGCCTTCGAGCAGTACTTC
TRBV24-1	TRBJ2-3	TRBD1	once	CATTGQGADTQYF	TGTGCCACCACGGGACAGGGGGCAGATACGCAGTATTTT
TRBV7-2	TRBJ1-2	TRBD1	.	CASSLARQGEGYTF	TGTGCCAGCAGCTTAGCGAGACAGGGAGAAGGCTACACCTTC